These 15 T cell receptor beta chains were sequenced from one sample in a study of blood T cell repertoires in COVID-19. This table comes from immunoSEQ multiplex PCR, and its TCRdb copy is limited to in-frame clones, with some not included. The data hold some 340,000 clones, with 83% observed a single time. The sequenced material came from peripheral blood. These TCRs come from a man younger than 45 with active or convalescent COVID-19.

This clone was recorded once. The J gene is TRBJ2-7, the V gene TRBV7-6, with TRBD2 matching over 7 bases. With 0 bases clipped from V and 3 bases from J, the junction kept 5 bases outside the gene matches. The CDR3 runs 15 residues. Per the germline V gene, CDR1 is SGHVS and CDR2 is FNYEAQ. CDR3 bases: TGTGCCAGCAGCTTAGCGGGGGGGGTAGACTACGAGCAGTACTTC. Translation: CASSLAGGVDYEQYF.

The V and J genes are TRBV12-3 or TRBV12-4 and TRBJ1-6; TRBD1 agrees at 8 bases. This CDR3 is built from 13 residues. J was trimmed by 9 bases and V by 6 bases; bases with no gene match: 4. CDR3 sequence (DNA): TGTGCCAGCAGACAGGGGGTGGCTTCACCCCTCCACTTT. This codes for CASRQGVASPLHF.

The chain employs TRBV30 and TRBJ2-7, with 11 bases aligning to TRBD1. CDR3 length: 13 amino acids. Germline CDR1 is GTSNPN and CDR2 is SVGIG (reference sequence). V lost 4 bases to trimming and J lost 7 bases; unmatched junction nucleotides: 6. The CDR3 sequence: CAWNAGTGGEQYF. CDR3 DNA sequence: TGTGCCTGGAACGCCGGGACAGGGGGGGAGCAGTACTTC.

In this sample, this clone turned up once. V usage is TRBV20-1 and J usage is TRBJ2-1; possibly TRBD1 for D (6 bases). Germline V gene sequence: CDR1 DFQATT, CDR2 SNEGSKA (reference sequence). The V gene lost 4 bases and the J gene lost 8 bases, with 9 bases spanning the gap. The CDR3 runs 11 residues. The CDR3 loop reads CSATDSYEQFF. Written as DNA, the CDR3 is TGCAGTGCTACGGACAGTTATGAGCAGTTCTTC.

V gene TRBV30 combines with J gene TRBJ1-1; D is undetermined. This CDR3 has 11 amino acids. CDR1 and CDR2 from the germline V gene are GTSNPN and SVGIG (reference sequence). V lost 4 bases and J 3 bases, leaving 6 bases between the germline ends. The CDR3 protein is CAWNTYTEAFF. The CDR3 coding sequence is TGTGCCTGGAACACGTACACTGAAGCTTTCTTT.

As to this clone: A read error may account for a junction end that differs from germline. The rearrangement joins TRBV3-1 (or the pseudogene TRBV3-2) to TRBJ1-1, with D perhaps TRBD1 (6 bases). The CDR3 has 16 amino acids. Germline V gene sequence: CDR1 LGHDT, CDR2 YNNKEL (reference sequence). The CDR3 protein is CASSQGSTGLKTEAFF. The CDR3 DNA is TGTGCCAGCAGCCAAGGCTCTACAGGGCTGAAAACTGAAGCTTTCTTT.

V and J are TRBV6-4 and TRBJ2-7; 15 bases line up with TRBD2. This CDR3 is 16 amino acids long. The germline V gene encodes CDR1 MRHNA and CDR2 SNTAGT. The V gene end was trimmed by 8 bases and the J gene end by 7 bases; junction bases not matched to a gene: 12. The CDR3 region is CASSRTSGGAIGEQYF. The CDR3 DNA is TGTGCCAGCTCCAGGACTAGCGGGGGGGCCATTGGTGAGCAGTACTTC.

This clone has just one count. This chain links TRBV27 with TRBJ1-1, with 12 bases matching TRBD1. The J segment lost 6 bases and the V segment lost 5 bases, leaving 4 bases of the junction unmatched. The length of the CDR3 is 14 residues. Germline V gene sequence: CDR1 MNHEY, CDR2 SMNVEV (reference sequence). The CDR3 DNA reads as TGTGCCAGCAGTAGGGACAGGGGGCTCGCTGAAGCTTTCTTT. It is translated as CASSRDRGLAEAFF.

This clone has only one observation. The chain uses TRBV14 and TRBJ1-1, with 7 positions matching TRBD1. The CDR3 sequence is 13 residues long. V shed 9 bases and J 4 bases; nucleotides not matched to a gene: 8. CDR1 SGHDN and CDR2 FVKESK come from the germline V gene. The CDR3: CASTGAGGTEAFF. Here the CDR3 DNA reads TGTGCCAGTACGGGGGCAGGGGGCACTGAAGCTTTCTTT.

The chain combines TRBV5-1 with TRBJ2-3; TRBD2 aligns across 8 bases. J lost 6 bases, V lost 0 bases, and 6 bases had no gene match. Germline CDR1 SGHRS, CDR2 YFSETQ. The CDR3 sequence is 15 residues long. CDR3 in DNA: TGCGCCAGCAGCTTGGCCGGGGGGGCCGGGGATACGCAGTATTTT. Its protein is CASSLAGGAGDTQYF.

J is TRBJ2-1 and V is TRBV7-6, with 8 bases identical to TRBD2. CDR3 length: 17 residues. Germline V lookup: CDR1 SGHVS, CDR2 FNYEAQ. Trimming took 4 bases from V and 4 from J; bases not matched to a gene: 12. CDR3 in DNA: TGTGCCAGCAGCTCAATCCTAAGGCGGGAGGTGTACAATGAGCAGTTCTTC. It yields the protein CASSSILRREVYNEQFF.

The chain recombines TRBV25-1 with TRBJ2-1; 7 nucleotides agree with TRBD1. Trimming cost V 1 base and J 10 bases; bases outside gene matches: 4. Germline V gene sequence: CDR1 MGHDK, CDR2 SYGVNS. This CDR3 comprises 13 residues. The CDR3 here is CASSEWDRREQFF. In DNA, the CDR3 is TGTGCCAGCAGTGAATGGGACAGAAGGGAGCAGTTCTTC.

The CDR3 DNA reads as TGTGCCAGCAGAGAATCAGGGGAAGAGACCCAGTACTTC. The encoded protein is CASRESGEETQYF. The gene calls are TRBV2 and TRBJ2-5; TRBD1 is a possible D gene (6 bases). Germline V gene lookup returns CDR1 SNHLY and CDR2 FYNNEI. This CDR3 has 13 amino acids. The V and J ends lost 6 bases and 3 bases respectively, with 11 bases between them. The whole variable domain, filled in from reference TRBV2 and TRBJ2-5, reads EPEVTQTPSHQVTQMGQEVILRCVPISNHLYFYWYRQILGQKVEFLVSFYNNEISEKSEIFDDQFSVERPDGSNFTLKIRSTKLEDSAMYFCASRESGEETQYFGPGTRLLVL.

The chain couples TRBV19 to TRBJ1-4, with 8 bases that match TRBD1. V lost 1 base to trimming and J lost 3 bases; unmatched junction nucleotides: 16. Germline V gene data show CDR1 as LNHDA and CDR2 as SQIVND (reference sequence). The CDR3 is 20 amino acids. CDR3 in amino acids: CASSIGPGQGRPSANEKLFF. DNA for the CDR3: TGTGCCAGTAGTATAGGGCCAGGACAGGGAAGGCCCTCAGCTAATGAAAAACTGTTTTTT.

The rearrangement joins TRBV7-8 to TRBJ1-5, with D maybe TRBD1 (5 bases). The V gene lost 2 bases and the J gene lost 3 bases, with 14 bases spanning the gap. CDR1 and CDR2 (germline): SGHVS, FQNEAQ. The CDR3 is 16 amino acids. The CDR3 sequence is CASSLTRGGDNQPQHF. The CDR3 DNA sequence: TGTGCCAGCAGCTTAACTCGGGGGGGAGACAATCAGCCCCAGCATTTT.